This T cell receptor beta chain was sequenced for a study of identifying expanded T cells in peripheral blood. Assay used: immunoSEQ multiplex PCR; TCRdb lists only in-frame clones, some missing. The table records 85,000 to 90,000 clones, approximately 86% of them present only once. As regards this clone: Its matching antigen is unknown.

The V gene lost 5 bases and the J gene lost 4 bases, with 18 bases spanning the gap. CDR1 and CDR2 (germline): SGHAT, FQNNGV. The CDR3 spans 16 residues. Study observations and caveats: Across healthy donors, higher total template counts meant significantly greater approximately two-week count variance. Differentially abundant clones: about 1.1 between replicates, roughly 16 at about 13 days, approximately 18 at four.

No infections or other immune events were documented during collection. The chain combines TRBV11-2 with TRBJ1-3, with a weak D call TRBD1 (5 bases). The TCR comes from a person between 18 and 75 years old in good health. Sequencing input: blood. CDR3 in amino acids: CASSPTAAGLGNTIYF. The CDR3 nucleotides read TGTGCCAGCAGCCCCACCGCCGCAGGGCTCGGAAACACCATATATTTT.